The 32 T cell receptor beta chains below come from one sample, sequenced in a study of blood T cells in healthy people across ages. Next came a second PCR, run for about 7 to 12 cycles, which used a sample-barcoded 5' primer along with a J-beta primer mix. TCRdb recomputed calls from the 5' RACE reads with MiXCR, one row per CDR3 protein. The repertoire holds 1.5 million to 2 million distinct CDR3 sequences, 25% to 30% seen once, with 7.7% in the top ten. Sequencing was performed on blood. The source of these receptors is a woman in her thirties in good health.

This chain links TRBV7-9 with TRBJ1-4, with D uncertain. CDR1 is SEHNR and CDR2 is FQNEAQ in the germline V gene (reference sequence). The germline V and J ends were trimmed by 5 bases and 1 base, with 8 bases remaining between them. The CDR3 totals 14 residues. The DNA of the CDR3 is TGTGCCAGCAGCAAATCACAAACTAATGAAAAACTGTTTTTT. Amino acid sequence: CASSKSQTNEKLFF.

Concerning this clonotype: At one end the junction does not follow the germline gene, possibly because of a read error. The gene calls are TRBV6-6 and TRBJ2-5, with TRBD1 matching 11 bases. Germline CDR1 MNHNY, CDR2 SVGAGI (reference sequence). The CDR3 runs 16 residues. The CDR3 protein is CASSRPGQGALETQCF. In DNA form, the CDR3 reads TGTGCCAGCAGTCGCCCCGGACAGGGGGCGTTGGAGACCCAGTGCTTC.

This clonotype was recorded a few times. This chain uses TRBV20-1 with TRBJ2-1; 11 bases align to TRBD1. Germline lookup yields CDR1 DFQATT and CDR2 SNEGSKA (reference sequence). The CDR3 spans 15 residues. J was trimmed by 7 bases and V by 6 bases; bases with no gene match: 11. The CDR3 reads CSAQPGTGGRNEQFF. The CDR3 DNA is TGCAGTGCCCAGCCCGGGACAGGGGGGAGGAATGAGCAGTTCTTC.

In the case of this clonotype: One end of the junction does not line up with germline, which may come from a read error. The chain couples TRBV7-9 to TRBJ2-1; TRBD2 agrees at 12 bases. Germline values: CDR1 SEHNR, CDR2 FQNEAQ (reference sequence). This CDR3 comprises 20 residues. CDR3 amino acids: CASSYLLASGRGPSYSEQFF. In DNA, the CDR3 is TGTGCCAGCAGCTACCTACTAGCTAGCGGGAGGGGGCCCTCCTACAGTGAGCAGTTCTTC.

V and J are TRBV9 and TRBJ2-1; TRBD1 is a possible D gene (5 bases). Gene TRBJ2-7 matches the end of the DNA better, so the J call may be wrong. Germline V gene lookup returns CDR1 SGDLS and CDR2 YYNGEE. The CDR3 totals 13 residues. The CDR3 DNA sequence: TGTGCCAGCAGCTTATGGCTGACAGATGAGCAGTACTTC. Translated, it gives CASSLWLTDEQYF.

The rearrangement links TRBV20-1 to TRBJ2-4, with 8 nucleotides matching TRBD2. The germline V gene encodes CDR1 DFQATT and CDR2 SNEGSKA (reference sequence). V shed 5 bases and J 13 bases; nucleotides not matched to a gene: 19. CDR3 length: 15 amino acids. CDR3 coding DNA: TGCAGTGCTGGCCCAGCGGGAGTGTTAGACAATGAGCAGTACTTC. Amino acids: CSAGPAGVLDNEQYF.

This clonotype was detected ten times or more. J is TRBJ2-7 and V is TRBV4-1; possibly TRBD1 for D (5 bases). CDR3 length: 13 amino acids. Deletions cut 6 bases from V and 0 bases from J, with 9 bases between. Germline assignment: CDR1 MGHRA and CDR2 YSYEKL. The chain's CDR3 is CASRQTASYEQYF. The CDR3 DNA reads as TGCGCCAGCAGACAGACAGCCTCCTACGAGCAGTACTTC.

V and J are TRBV4-2 and TRBJ2-7; D unclear. CDR3 length equals 15 residues. Germline V gives CDR1 LGHNA, CDR2 YNFKEQ. V lost 0 bases to trimming and J lost 0 bases, with 9 bases between them. The CDR3 loop is CASSQDFGRSYEQYF. The CDR3 nucleotides are TGTGCCAGCAGCCAAGACTTCGGCCGCTCCTACGAGCAGTACTTC.

This clonotype has just a few counts. The rearrangement uses TRBV2 and TRBJ2-5; 15 nucleotides agree with TRBD2. Gene TRBJ2-7 matches the end of the DNA better, so the J call may be wrong. Germline-derived CDR1 and CDR2 are SNHLY and FYNNEI. The CDR3 sequence is 16 residues long. CDR3 sequence: CASYPGTSGRRYEQYF. Here the CDR3 DNA reads TGTGCCAGCTACCCCGGGACTAGCGGGAGGCGGTACGAGCAGTACTTC.

The chain has TRBV15 and TRBJ2-3; D tentatively fits TRBD1 or TRBD2 (5 bases each). Germline CDR1 LNHNV, CDR2 YYDKDF (reference sequence). The CDR3 spans 15 residues. The V end was cut by 5 bases, the J end by 4 bases, with 16 bases between. In DNA form, the CDR3 reads TGTGCCACCAGCGGAGGTTGGGGCGCGGCAGATACGCAGTATTTT. As protein: CATSGGWGAADTQYF.

This chain uses TRBV2 with TRBJ1-2, with a possible D match to TRBD1 (6 bases). Germline V gives CDR1 SNHLY, CDR2 FYNNEI. This CDR3 has 12 residues. With 3 bases removed from V and 8 bases from J, the gap between germline ends came to 10 bases. CDR3 amino acids: CASSDTGSGYTF. Written as DNA, the CDR3 is TGTGCCAGCAGTGATACAGGGTCAGGCTACACCTTC.

There are many counts of this clonotype. The chain couples TRBV7-2 to TRBJ2-5; 10 nucleotides agree with TRBD1. Per germline, CDR1 SGHTA and CDR2 FQGNSA. CDR3 length: 16 amino acids. With V trimmed by 4 bases and J by 5 bases, 10 bases remained unmatched. The CDR3 is CASSSSPGQGLETQYF. CDR3 nucleotide sequence: TGTGCCAGCAGCTCGTCTCCGGGACAGGGGTTGGAGACCCAGTACTTC.

This clonotype was recorded once. The chain combines TRBV5-6 with TRBJ1-1; 7 bases fit TRBD1. This CDR3 is 16 amino acids long. V dropped 4 bases and J dropped 3; count of bases not matched to a gene: 12. CDR1 and CDR2 from the germline V gene are SGHDT and YYEEEE. CDR3 region: CASSTTLQGWDTEAFF. As DNA, the CDR3 is TGTGCCAGCAGCACGACTTTACAGGGGTGGGACACTGAAGCTTTCTTT.

This clonotype has a handful of counts. This rearrangement joins TRBV9 to TRBJ1-6; D remains unclear. The V end was cut by 0 bases, the J end by 10 bases, with 8 bases between. Germline CDR1 is SGDLS and CDR2 is YYNGEE. The CDR3 is 13 amino acids. This CDR3 is CASSVVDTSPLHF. CDR3 coding DNA: TGTGCCAGCAGCGTAGTAGACACGTCACCCCTCCACTTT.

This chain uses TRBV7-2 with TRBJ2-5, with 7 bases aligning to TRBD1. The CDR3 covers 12 residues. The V segment lost 6 bases and the J segment 13 bases; nucleotides outside the gene matches: 11. Germline values: CDR1 SGHTA, CDR2 FQGNSA. In nucleotides, the CDR3 is TGTGCCAGCAGTCGACAGGGATACGAGCGGTACTTC. This translates into CASSRQGYERYF.

V is TRBV5-1 and J is TRBJ1-5, with a tentative D call TRBD1 (5 bases). Trimming took off 0 bases at V and 7 bases at J, with 14 bases between the two ends. The length of the CDR3 is 15 residues. CDR1 SGHRS and CDR2 YFSETQ come from the germline V gene. As DNA, the CDR3 is TGCGCCAGCAGCTTGGAGGGGACTACAGGCCAGCCCCAGCATTTT. Translation gives CASSLEGTTGQPQHF.

The genes are TRBV3-1 and TRBJ2-7; possibly TRBD2 for D (5 bases). Germline CDR1 and CDR2: LGHDT and YNNKEL (reference sequence). V dropped 0 bases and J dropped 6 bases, with 15 bases sitting between them. The CDR3 contains 15 residues. The CDR3 bases are TGTGCCAGCAGCCAAGATGGAGGACCCCCTTTCGAGCAGTACTTC. It encodes CASSQDGGPPFEQYF.

The chain is built from TRBV12-3 or TRBV12-4 and TRBJ1-1; TRBD1 agrees at 10 bases. After removal of 5 bases from V and 5 bases from J, the junction contained 8 bases not matched to a gene. The CDR3 contains 15 residues. Here the CDR3 DNA reads TGTGCCAGCAGTCCGCGGACAGGGGGATGGACTGAAGCTTTCTTT. This codes for CASSPRTGGWTEAFF.

This clonotype was found a few times. The V and J genes are TRBV10-3 and TRBJ2-1; D unclear. Trimming removed 6 bases at V and 6 bases at J, with 9 bases between. The CDR3 has 12 amino acids. Germline V gene sequence: CDR1 ENHRY, CDR2 SYGVKD. As DNA, the CDR3 is TGTGCCATCAGCGGACCGGCCAATGAGCAGTTCTTC. Protein product: CAISGPANEQFF.

This clonotype was observed a handful of times. V is TRBV9 and J is TRBJ2-7; D unclear. Germline V gene lookup returns CDR1 SGDLS and CDR2 YYNGEE. Trimming pared 1 base from V and 0 bases from J, leaving 11 bases between. This CDR3 contains 15 residues. The CDR3 is CASSVPDGSSYEQYF. The CDR3 DNA is TGTGCCAGCAGCGTACCCGACGGTAGCTCCTACGAGCAGTACTTC.

This clonotype was recorded many times. J is TRBJ2-7 and V is TRBV6-6; D is unclear. V was clipped by 0 bases and J by 7 bases, with 7 bases between them. This CDR3 region has 12 residues. The germline CDR1 and CDR2 sequences are MNHNY and SVGAGI (reference sequence). CDR3 in amino acids: CASSYSPPEQYF. The CDR3 DNA follows: TGTGCCAGCAGTTACTCCCCCCCAGAGCAGTACTTC.

With regard to this clonotype: The germline gene is not matched at one end of the junction; a read error may be the cause. The rearrangement links TRBV7-9 to TRBJ1-2, with D possibly being TRBD1 (5 bases). The V gene's germline CDR1 is SEHNR and CDR2 FQNEAQ (reference sequence). The CDR3 runs 15 residues. Written as DNA, the CDR3 is TGTGTCAGCAGCGCAACCGGGACGGGTAGTTTCGGCTACACCTTC. It codes for CVSSATGTGSFGYTF.

This chain uses TRBV29-1 with TRBJ1-3; the D is unclear. The V and J ends lost 7 bases and 2 bases respectively, with 15 bases between them. CDR3 length equals 14 residues. The germline gives CDR1 SQVTM, CDR2 ANQGSEA. The CDR3 is CSALGGVPGNTIYF. The CDR3 DNA reads TGCAGCGCCCTCGGCGGGGTACCTGGAAACACCATATATTTT.

V and J are TRBV29-1 and TRBJ2-3, with D perhaps TRBD1 (6 bases). This CDR3 comprises 13 residues. The V and J ends lost 7 bases and 2 bases respectively, with 13 bases between them. Germline CDR1 and CDR2: SQVTM and ANQGSEA. The CDR3 DNA reads as TGCAGCGCAACCGGGACATTCACAGATACGCAGTATTTT. Protein product: CSATGTFTDTQYF.

This clonotype was recorded many times. The chain has TRBV3-1 and TRBJ2-7, with D perhaps TRBD1 (6 bases). The CDR3 is 13 amino acids. Between the trimmed V and J ends, which lost 4 bases and 7 bases, there was a span of 14 bases. Germline loops: CDR1 LGHDT, CDR2 YNNKEL (reference sequence). In DNA, the CDR3 is TGTGCCAGCAGCCGAACAGGGTCTGGAGAGCAGTACTTC. Its protein product is CASSRTGSGEQYF.

This clonotype was seen once. The genes are TRBV5-4 and TRBJ1-1; TRBD1 is a possible D gene (5 bases). Germline V gives CDR1 SGHNT, CDR2 YYREEE (reference sequence). The germline V and J ends were trimmed by 5 bases and 6 bases, with 23 bases remaining between them. The length of the CDR3 is 16 residues. The CDR3 loop reads CASRPTSGLGAAEAFF. CDR3 bases: TGTGCCAGCAGGCCCACTAGCGGGCTCGGGGCGGCTGAAGCTTTCTTT.

The chain links TRBV11-2 to TRBJ2-5; D is possibly TRBD1 (5 bases). The end of the DNA is better explained by TRBJ2-7, so the J call may be wrong. CDR1 SGHAT and CDR2 FQNNGV come from the germline V gene. The CDR3 runs 19 residues. CDR3 residues: CASSLIGWGPRALLYEQYF. The CDR3 nucleotides are TGTGCCAGCAGCTTAATAGGGTGGGGCCCCAGGGCCCTGCTGTACGAGCAGTACTTC.

This clonotype was detected a few times. One junction end does not reproduce the germline sequence, and a read error may be involved. This chain joins TRBV5-1 and TRBJ2-7, with D maybe TRBD2 (6 bases). The length of the CDR3 is 15 residues. CDR1 is SGHRS and CDR2 is YFSETQ in the germline V gene. The DNA for the CDR3 is TGCGCCAGCGGCTTGCCTCAGGAGGGATCCTACGAGCAGTACTTC. It translates to CASGLPQEGSYEQYF.

This clonotype has a count of ten or more. The chain joins TRBV7-3 to TRBJ2-5; D ambiguous. In germline, CDR1 is SGHTA, CDR2 FQGTGA. The CDR3 is 15 residues long. Trimming cost V 1 base and J 3 bases, with 12 bases left between them. The CDR3: CASSLMGGEKETQYF. DNA for the CDR3: TGTGCCAGCAGCTTAATGGGTGGCGAAAAAGAGACCCAGTACTTC.

There are a few counts of this clonotype. The chain recombines TRBV7-9 with TRBJ2-3, with D perhaps TRBD2 (5 bases). V was pared by 4 bases and J by 2 bases, with 13 bases between. Germline CDR1 reads SEHNR; CDR2 reads FQNEAQ (reference sequence). CDR3 length equals 15 residues. The CDR3 DNA reads as TGTGCCAGCAGCTCGTCCTACCGGGACACAGATACGCAGTATTTT. Translated: CASSSSYRDTDTQYF.

For this clonotype: With a much larger clone just one base away, this may be a read error. This chain connects TRBV29-1 to TRBJ2-1; tentative D call: TRBD2 (5 bases). This CDR3 spans 15 amino acids. Germline loops: CDR1 SQVTM, CDR2 ANQGSEA. V lost 2 bases to trimming and J lost 5 bases, with 16 bases between them. The CDR3 DNA reads TGCAGCGTTGAAAGGCGGGCCGAGGTCGACAATGAGCAGTTCTTC. Amino acid sequence: CSVERRAEVDNEQFF.

This chain connects TRBV5-5 to TRBJ2-7; the D gene could be TRBD1 or TRBD2 (5 bases each). V shed 4 bases and J shed 0 bases, with 14 bases lying between them. This CDR3 comprises 15 residues. Germline CDR1 SGHKS, CDR2 YYEKEE (reference sequence). The CDR3 is CASSLGTGISYEQYV. In DNA, the CDR3 is TGTGCCAGCAGCCTCGGGACGGGGATCTCCTACGAGCAGTACGTC.